The T cell receptor (beta chain) under discussion was sequenced for a study of T cell changes during pregnancy in multiple sclerosis (dated by TCRdb to between 2018 and 2020). At the level of the whole study: The study examined how the T cell repertoire changed over the course of pregnancy in women with multiple sclerosis.

The library came from the immunoSEQ multiplex PCR assay. As stored in TCRdb, this immuneACCESS dataset retains in-frame rearrangements with V and J assigned. A fraction of the clones does not appear; measured against another copy, unresolved V genes explain less than half of the discrepancy, and the remainder lacks a known reason. The sample table lists 30,000 to 40,000 clones, around 90% of them with a count of one. The ten largest account for more than 6% of the sample. CDR1 is given as MNHNY and CDR2 as SVGAGI, both from the germline V gene (reference sequence). Trimming at the junction amounts to 2 bases on V and 7 bases on J, and the germline ends lie 6 bases apart. From cysteine to phenylalanine, the CDR3 is 12 amino acids long. Left in the record is the CDR3 DNA by itself, 36 bases read in frame from the first base. Notes on this clone: It has no known antigen specificity. No qualities accompany the bases; no much larger clone lies one base away.

This clonotype originated in a female donor with multiple sclerosis, enrolled in a pregnancy study. Sequences were derived from CD8+ T cells from peripheral blood mononuclear cells, sampled before pregnancy. Rearrangement joined TRBV6-6 to TRBJ2-1; TRBD2 is a possible D gene, resting on 5 matching bases. The CDR3 amino acid sequence is: CASSYRDNEQFF. The bases are TGTGCCAGCAGTTACCGGGATAATGAGCAGTTCTTC.